This passage covers 8 T cell receptor beta chains from one sample sequenced in a study of neurological immune-mediated disorders (dated by TCRdb to between 2019 and 2020). Preparation of the library involved 5' RACE. TCRdb shows the sequencer as Illumina HiSeq 2500. In-frame beta chains were kept once TCRdb had trimmed the public reads at Q25 with fastp and called clones with MiXCR. Identical CDR3 proteins give one entry, which carries the most common genes and DNA. The table for this sample lists more than 30,000 distinct CDR3 sequences; about an eighth of them were counted only once. The ten most abundant clones make up 5% to 6.5% of the sample. The time point label corresponds to: technical triplicate 2. The sequenced sample consisted of CD4+ T cells from blood. Receptors were obtained from a female donor with HTLV-1-associated myelopathy (HAM/TSP).

This clonotype is medium-sized by share. The chain combines TRBV5-1 with TRBJ2-1; D might be TRBD2 (5 bases). V was shortened by 2 bases and J by 5 bases, with 8 bases between the two germline ends. CDR3 length: 13 residues. Germline CDR1 and CDR2: SGHRS and YFSETQ. This CDR3 is CASSFQADNEQFF. The DNA for the CDR3 is TGCGCCAGCAGCTTCCAAGCGGACAATGAGCAGTTCTTC.

V is TRBV10-3 and J is TRBJ2-2; weak D call: TRBD1 (5 bases). Trimming took off 2 bases at V and 3 bases at J, with 10 bases between the two ends. Germline CDR1 reads ENHRY; CDR2 reads SYGVKD. This CDR3 comprises 15 residues. The CDR3, as DNA: TGTGCCATCAGTGAGGGTCAGGGCCACACCGGGGAGCTGTTTTTT. It codes for CAISEGQGHTGELFF.

This clonotype is medium-sized in the sample. The gene calls are TRBV20-1 and TRBJ2-5; weak D call: TRBD2 (6 bases). The CDR3 is 12 amino acids. The V gene's germline CDR1 is DFQATT and CDR2 SNEGSKA (reference sequence). Trimming took off 0 bases at V and 9 bases at J, with 11 bases between the two ends. CDR3 DNA: TGCAGTGCTAGAGATCACTCGGGAGCCCAGTACTTC. It encodes CSARDHSGAQYF.

Many counts were recorded for this clonotype. This sequence joins TRBV29-1 and TRBJ2-3, with TRBD2 matching over 7 bases. The CDR3 has 14 amino acids. Trimming at V came to 6 bases and at J to 6 bases, leaving 12 bases not matched to a gene. Per the germline V gene, CDR1 is SQVTM and CDR2 is ANQGSEA. CDR3 sequence: CSVASGTTTDTQYF. Written as DNA, the CDR3 is TGCAGCGTCGCCAGCGGGACTACCACGGATACGCAGTATTTT.

This clonotype appeared a few times. This sequence joins TRBV19 and TRBJ2-3; 8 positions agree with TRBD2. The V gene's germline CDR1 is LNHDA and CDR2 SQIVND (reference sequence). CDR3 length: 15 amino acids. V dropped 5 bases and J dropped 5; count of bases not matched to a gene: 9. CDR3 bases: TGTGCCAGTAGTCCCGACTCCGGGACTAGAGATACGCAGTATTTT. Its translation is CASSPDSGTRDTQYF.

This clonotype was seen at least ten times. For the CDR3, the DNA is TGTGCCAGCAGCCCCCCAGGAGGGGGGCTCACTGAAGCTTTCTTT. Protein sequence: CASSPPGGGLTEAFF. The chain is built from TRBV11-1 and TRBJ1-1; possible D gene TRBD1, 6 bases. The CDR3 sequence is 15 residues long. V was cut by 5 bases and J by 4 bases, with 17 bases left in between. CDR1 and CDR2 from the germline V gene are SGHAT and FQDESV (reference sequence).

This clonotype was recorded at least ten times. The chain has TRBV5-1 and TRBJ2-3; a possible D gene is TRBD1 (5 bases). The CDR3 consists of 15 residues. Trimming shortened V by 2 bases and J by 6 bases, and 16 bases separated the two germline ends. Germline V lookup: CDR1 SGHRS, CDR2 YFSETQ. The CDR3 sequence is CASSFQPGGADTQYF. CDR3 coding DNA: TGCGCCAGCAGCTTCCAGCCCGGTGGGGCCGATACGCAGTATTTT.

This chain joins TRBV5-1 and TRBJ2-5; weak D call: TRBD1 (5 bases). V lost 8 bases, J lost 2 bases, and 13 bases lay in between. Germline lookup yields CDR1 SGHRS and CDR2 YFSETQ. The CDR3 has 13 residues. Here the CDR3 DNA reads TGCGCCAGTGCCCAGGGCAGTCAAGAGACCCAGTACTTC. It encodes CASAQGSQETQYF.